Listed here are 5 T cell receptor beta chains from one sample, sequenced in a study of OX40 agonist ivuxolimab in advanced cancers. The protocol was immunoSEQ multiplex PCR, while the TCRdb copy is restricted to in-frame clones and leaves out a portion. The repertoire holds about 77,000 clones, with 90% to 95% as singletons. The sequencing used CD4+ or CD8+ T cells sorted from blood, collected in a trial of the OX40 agonist ivuxolimab. The source of these receptors is an adult with an advanced solid tumor such as melanoma, head and neck, liver or kidney cancer.

This clone was seen only once. The chain joins TRBV7-2 to TRBJ1-2, with D unclear. Germline CDR1 is SGHTA and CDR2 is FQGNSA. This CDR3 contains 12 residues. Trimming took 5 bases from V and 4 from J, leaving 8 bases between them. CDR3 amino acids: CASSPPGYGYTF. The CDR3 DNA sequence: TGTGCCAGCAGCCCCCCTGGCTATGGCTACACCTTC. Combining the CDR3 with reference TRBV7-2 and TRBJ1-2 gives the whole variable domain GAGVSQSPSNKVTEKGKDVELRCDPISGHTALYWYRQSLGQGLEFLIYFQGNSAPDKSGLPSDRFSAERTGGSVSTLTIQRTQQEDSAVYLCASSPPGYGYTFGSGTRLTVV.

V usage is TRBV30 and J usage is TRBJ2-7; 9 bases agree with TRBD2. Germline-derived CDR1 and CDR2 are GTSNPN and SVGIG (reference sequence). This CDR3 has 16 amino acids. Germline trimming cut 5 bases from V and 0 bases from J; bases unmatched to any gene: 11. In nucleotides, the CDR3 is TGTGCCTGGTCCCGCCCGACTAGCGGACCCTCCTACGAGCAGTACTTC. It codes for CAWSRPTSGPSYEQYF.

This sequence joins TRBV18 and TRBJ1-5; D not resolved. The CDR3 spans 15 residues. The ends were cut back, 3 bases at V and 0 bases at J, with 9 bases in the middle. Germline V gives CDR1 KGHSH, CDR2 LQKENI. CDR3 region: CASSPVSNSNQPQHF. The DNA of the CDR3 is TGTGCCAGCTCACCGGTCAGCAATAGCAATCAGCCCCAGCATTTT.

The J gene is TRBJ2-3, the V gene TRBV27, with TRBD1 as a possible D gene (5 bases). This CDR3 region has 15 residues. CDR1 and CDR2 from the germline V gene are MNHEY and SMNVEV (reference sequence). Trimming removed 1 base from V and 0 bases from J, with 8 bases in between. The CDR3 here is CASSLLQGSTDTQYF. In DNA form, the CDR3 reads TGTGCCAGCAGTTTATTGCAGGGAAGCACAGATACGCAGTATTTT.

The CDR3 loop is CASSSGQGNSPLHF. DNA for the CDR3: TGTGCCAGCAGCTCGGGACAGGGCAATTCACCCCTCCACTTT. The chain combines TRBV28 with TRBJ1-6; TRBD1 matches 9 bases. Germline CDR1 and CDR2: MDHEN and SYDVKM. V gave up 6 bases and J gave up 7 bases; unmatched junction bases: 4. This CDR3 comprises 14 residues.